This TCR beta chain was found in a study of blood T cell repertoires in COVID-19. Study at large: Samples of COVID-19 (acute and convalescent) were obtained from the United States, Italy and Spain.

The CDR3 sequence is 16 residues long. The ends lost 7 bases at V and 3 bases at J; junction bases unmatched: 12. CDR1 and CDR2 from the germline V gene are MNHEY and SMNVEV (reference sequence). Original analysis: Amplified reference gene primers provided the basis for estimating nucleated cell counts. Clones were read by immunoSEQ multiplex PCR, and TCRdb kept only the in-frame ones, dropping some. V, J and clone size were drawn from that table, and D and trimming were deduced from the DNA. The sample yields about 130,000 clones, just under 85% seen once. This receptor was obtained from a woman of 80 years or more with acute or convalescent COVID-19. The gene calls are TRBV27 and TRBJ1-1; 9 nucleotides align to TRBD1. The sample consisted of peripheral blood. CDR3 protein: CASKWNGQGFYTEAFF. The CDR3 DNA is TGTGCCAGCAAATGGAATGGACAGGGGTTTTACACTGAAGCTTTCTTT.